This T cell receptor beta chain was identified in a study of OX40 agonist ivuxolimab in advanced cancers. The assay was immunoSEQ multiplex PCR, and TCRdb's table has in-frame clones only and misses some. The table includes tens of thousands of clones, about 88% detected once. Germline CDR1 reads KGHSH; CDR2 reads LQKENI. CDR3 length: 15 residues. Losses at the gene ends were 4 bases for V and 1 base for J; bases not matched to a gene: 4. This clone was observed a single time. The chain combines TRBV18 with TRBJ2-4; 7 positions agree with TRBD1. The specimen comprised CD4+ or CD8+ T cells sorted from blood, sampled in a trial of the OX40 agonist ivuxolimab. This receptor was taken from an adult with an advanced solid tumor such as melanoma, head and neck, liver or kidney cancer. The CDR3 coding sequence is TGTGCCAGCTCACGAGAGGGGGCGGCCAAAAACATTCAGTACTTC. Amino acids: CASSREGAAKNIQYF.